A selection of T cell receptor beta chains follows, all from one sample in a study of blood T cell repertoires in COVID-19. Using immunoSEQ multiplex PCR, the repertoire was profiled, and TCRdb retains in-frame clones only, with some absent. This sample has some 50,000 clones, with approximately 84% found just once. Sequenced: peripheral blood. The origin of the receptors is a human donor in a cohort sampled during active COVID-19. The CDR3 runs from the conserved cysteine through the conserved F or W. D genes are given only for firm matches. Clone sizes are given selectively: once, few, many, or a class where the clone is expanded.

d_call,j_call,clone_size,v_call,cdr3_nt,cdr3_aa
.,TRBJ2-7,.,TRBV28,TGTGCCAGCAGTTTGGGGGGTAGCTACGAGCAGTACTTC,CASSLGGSYEQYF
.,TRBJ2-1,.,TRBV7-2,TGTGCCAGCAGCTTCCGGGGTCTAGCAGGTGGCGGTGAGCAGTTCTTC,CASSFRGLAGGGEQFF
TRBD1,TRBJ1-4,once,TRBV25-1,TGTGCCAGCAGTGAGTTGGGCAGGGGGGCAACTAATGAAAAACTGTTTTTT,CASSELGRGATNEKLFF
.,TRBJ1-2,.,TRBV10-1,TGCGCCAGCAGTATGTCGGGAAACTATGGCTACACCTTC,CASSMSGNYGYTF
TRBD1,TRBJ2-5,once,TRBV9,TGTGCCAGCAGCTTTTCTCCGGGACAGGGGGCGCGGGAGACCCAGTACTTC,CASSFSPGQGARETQYF
.,TRBJ2-3,.,TRBV11-3,TGTGCCAGCAGCTTAAGGGGTTTATACACAGATACGCAGTATTTT,CASSLRGLYTDTQYF
TRBD1,TRBJ2-7,.,TRBV30,TGTGCCTGGAGTGTAGGGACAGGGGACGAGCAGTACTTC,CAWSVGTGDEQYF
.,TRBJ2-5,.,TRBV19,TGTGCCAGTATGAGTGGCGGGTTCAATCAAGAGACCCAGTACTTC,CASMSGGFNQETQYF
.,TRBJ1-5,.,TRBV19,TGTGCCAGTACCCCCTACCGGGGTGGAAATCAGCCCCAGCATTTT,CASTPYRGGNQPQHF
.,TRBJ2-4,.,TRBV18,TGTGCCAGCTCACCACCGTCGGGGGTGGAGGCCAAAAACATTCAGTACTTC,CASSPPSGVEAKNIQYF
.,TRBJ1-2,few,TRBV9,TGTGCCAGCAGCGTAGGGGGGGTGAGCAGGGGCTACACCTTC,CASSVGGVSRGYTF
.,TRBJ2-7,few,TRBV7-9,TGTGCCAGCCTCAACGCGGACGAGCAGTACTTC,CASLNADEQYF
.,TRBJ1-4,.,TRBV15,TGTGCCACTACACAGGACCAAGATGAAAAACTGTTTTTT,CATTQDQDEKLFF
TRBD1,TRBJ1-1,.,TRBV2,TGTGCCAGCAGTGCGGAGTCAGGGGGAAGGACTGAAGCTTTCTTT,CASSAESGGRTEAFF
TRBD2,TRBJ2-3,few,TRBV5-1,TGCGCCAGCAGCTTGGCCGGGAGGGGACTCACAGATACGCAGTATTTT,CASSLAGRGLTDTQYF
.,TRBJ2-1,.,TRBV4-3,TGCGCCAGCAGCCAAGATCGCATCAGGCTCAATGAGCAGTTCTTC,CASSQDRIRLNEQFF
.,TRBJ1-2,.,TRBV5-1,TGCGCCAGCAGCCCGGACGGGAAAGGCTACACCTTC,CASSPDGKGYTF
TRBD2,TRBJ2-7,.,TRBV27,TGTGCCAGCAGATCTTGGGCGGGGGGGAAGAACTACGAGCAGTACTTC,CASRSWAGGKNYEQYF
.,TRBJ2-1,few,TRBV5-1,TGCGCCAGCAGCTTGGACTTCCACAATGAGCAGTTCTTC,CASSLDFHNEQFF
TRBD2,TRBJ2-1,.,TRBV19,TGTGCCAGTAGCATAGCGGGGGGCTCCTACAATGAGCAGTTCTTC,CASSIAGGSYNEQFF
.,TRBJ1-1,few,TRBV5-6,TGTGCCAGCAGCTTGGGGCTAATGAGGGAAGCTTTCTTT,CASSLGLMREAFF
.,TRBJ2-7,.,TRBV3-1/TRBV3-2,TGTGCCAGCAGGGGGGGCTACGAGCAGTACTTC,CASRGGYEQYF
TRBD1,TRBJ2-7,.,TRBV19,TGTGCCAGTAGCAGACGTCCACAGGGGGCCTACGAGCAGTACTTC,CASSRRPQGAYEQYF
.,TRBJ1-4,.,TRBV19,TGTGCCAGTAGTACATACTTTAATGAAAAACTGTTTTTT,CASSTYFNEKLFF
TRBD1,TRBJ1-2,once,TRBV27,TGTGCCAGCAGTTTGGGACCGGGACAGGGTCGGGGTGGCTACACCTTC,CASSLGPGQGRGGYTF
.,TRBJ1-2,.,TRBV5-1,TGCGCCAGCAGCTTCATAGAAAACTATGGCTACACCTTC,CASSFIENYGYTF
.,TRBJ2-7,few,TRBV29-1,TGCAGCGCCCGCCGGGACAAGGGAAGCGAGCAGTACTTC,CSARRDKGSEQYF
TRBD1,TRBJ1-1,.,TRBV7-3,TGTGCCAGCAGCTCTTCGACAGGGGGCACTGAAGCTTTCTTT,CASSSSTGGTEAFF
.,TRBJ2-5,.,TRBV2,TGTGCCAGCAGTGTAAGGATAGCGCAAGAGACCCAGTACTTC,CASSVRIAQETQYF
TRBD1,TRBJ1-2,.,TRBV19,TGTGCCAGTAGTACCGTAACCCCGACAGGGGGCTTAGACTATGGCTACACCTTC,CASSTVTPTGGLDYGYTF
TRBD1,TRBJ2-2,few,TRBV7-9,TGTGCCAGCAGCTTAGGGACAGGGATTAACACCGGGGAGCTGTTTTTT,CASSLGTGINTGELFF
TRBD1,TRBJ1-2,.,TRBV5-4,TGTGCCAGCAGCTTGAGGGGACAGGAATATTTCTACACCTTC,CASSLRGQEYFYTF
.,TRBJ2-6,.,TRBV7-9,TGTGCCAGCAGCTTTGGGGGGGCCTCTGGGGCCAACGTCCTGACTTTC,CASSFGGASGANVLTF
TRBD1,TRBJ2-3,.,TRBV18,TGTGCCAGCTCGCAGATCCAGGGGGAATCTAGCACAGATACGCAGTATTTT,CASSQIQGESSTDTQYF
.,TRBJ2-7,.,TRBV1,TGCACCAGCAGCCACCCACGACAGGGAGTAGAGGACTTAGACTCCTACGAGCAGTACTTC,CTSSHPRQGVEDLDSYEQYF
.,TRBJ1-1,.,TRBV19,TGTGCCAGTTCCAACAGGTTTTTCACTGAAGCTTTCTTT,CASSNRFFTEAFF
.,TRBJ2-7,.,TRBV3-1/TRBV3-2,TGTGCCAGCAGCCAAGAAGGAGCGGCCTACGAGCAGTACTTC,CASSQEGAAYEQYF
TRBD2,TRBJ2-3,.,TRBV19,TGTGCCAGTAGCTCTGGGACTAGGATTGGAGATACGCAGTATTTT,CASSSGTRIGDTQYF
.,TRBJ1-3,.,TRBV18,TGTGCCAGCTCACCCCAGGGAACTGGAAACACCATATATTTT,CASSPQGTGNTIYF
.,TRBJ1-2,.,TRBV28,TGTGCCAGCAGTTCGTCCATCTGGGGAGGGGGTAGGGGTAACTATGGCTACACCTTC,CASSSSIWGGGRGNYGYTF
TRBD2,TRBJ2-5,.,TRBV13,TGTGCCAGCAGCTTAGATGGGACTAGCGGGTTCACGGGAACCCAGTACTTC,CASSLDGTSGFTGTQYF
.,TRBJ2-7,.,TRBV7-3,TGTGCCAGCAGCCTCACACATCTCCTTACATACTACGAGCAGTACTTC,CASSLTHLLTYYEQYF
.,TRBJ2-6,.,TRBV27,TGTGCCAGCAGTCCTCGACAGCACTCTGGGGCCAACGTCCTGACTTTC,CASSPRQHSGANVLTF
TRBD2,TRBJ2-1,.,TRBV5-8,TGTGCCAGCAAGGGGACTAGATATTACAATGAGCAGTTCTTC,CASKGTRYYNEQFF
TRBD2,TRBJ2-1,.,TRBV9,TGTGCCAGCAGCCGTGGACTAGCGGGCTCTTGGGGGGTAAGCACACCATTAAGGGTGGAGCAGTTCTTC,CASSRGLAGSWGVSTPLRVEQFF
TRBD2,TRBJ2-6,.,TRBV5-1,TGCGCCAGCAGCTTGGTGGCTAGCGGTATTGGGGCCAACGTCCTGACTTTC,CASSLVASGIGANVLTF
TRBD1,TRBJ1-1,.,TRBV18,TGTGCCAGCTCACAACTGGGACAGCCGAACACTGAAGCTTTCTTT,CASSQLGQPNTEAFF
TRBD2,TRBJ2-3,.,TRBV11-2,TGTGCCAGCAGCTTACGGGGACTATCGGGCACAGATACGCAGTATTTT,CASSLRGLSGTDTQYF
TRBD2,TRBJ2-7,.,TRBV19,TGTGCCAGTAGTGCCCCGGGGAGGGGCGCCTACGAGCAGTACTTC,CASSAPGRGAYEQYF
.,TRBJ1-5,once,TRBV14,TGTGCCAGCAGCCAAGGCAGTTATCAGCCCCAGCATTTT,CASSQGSYQPQHF
.,TRBJ1-1,.,TRBV5-4,TGTGCCAGCAGCTTATTAAACACTGAAGCTTTCTTT,CASSLLNTEAFF
.,TRBJ2-3,.,TRBV6-6,TGTGCCAGCAGTATTATGGCCACAGATACGCAGTATTTT,CASSIMATDTQYF
TRBD1,TRBJ1-2,.,TRBV3-1/TRBV3-2,TGTGCCAGCAGCCAGGGGACAGGTGATGGCTACACCTTC,CASSQGTGDGYTF
TRBD2,TRBJ2-5,once,TRBV5-8,TGTGCCAGCAGCCGCGGGAGAAGGGAGACCCAGTACTTC,CASSRGRRETQYF